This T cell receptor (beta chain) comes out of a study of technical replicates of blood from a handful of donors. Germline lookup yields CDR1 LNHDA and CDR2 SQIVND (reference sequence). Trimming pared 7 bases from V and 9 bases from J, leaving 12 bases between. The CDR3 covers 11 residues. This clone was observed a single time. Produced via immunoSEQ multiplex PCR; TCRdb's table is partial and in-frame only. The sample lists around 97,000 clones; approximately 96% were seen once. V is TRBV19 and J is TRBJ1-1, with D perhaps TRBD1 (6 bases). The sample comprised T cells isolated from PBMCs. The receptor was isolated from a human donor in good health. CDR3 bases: TGTGCCAGTACAACAGGGATAAAAGCTTTCTTT. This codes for CASTTGIKAFF.